These T cell receptor beta chains were read from a single sample in a study of shared T cell receptors in the human thymus. Profiling relied on immunoSEQ multiplex PCR, and the TCRdb table lists in-frame clones only, not all of them. The table lists 700,000 or so clones, 80% to 90% of them singletons. The same data also contributed to another study, on human thymus T cells.

Sequenced material: thymocytes. The receptor source for this set is a girl under three years old with a congenital heart defect. Both conserved end residues are part of each CDR3. The D gene is left open where the match is weak. Size values are once, few and many counts, or a class for expanded clones, and some rows have none.

len	v_gene	j_gene	abundance	d_gene	CDR3nt	CDR3aa
14	TRBV11-2	TRBJ2-7	once	-	TGTGCCAGCAGCTTAGACAGGAAGTGCTACGAGCAGTACTTC	CASSLDRKCYEQYF
12	TRBV29-1	TRBJ1-2	-	TRBD1	TGCAGCGTGGGAGCGACAGGGTATGGCTACACCTTC	CSVGATGYGYTF
17	TRBV7-8	TRBJ2-7	-	-	TGTGCCAGCAGCTCCCACCCTGAGACAGGCGATTCCTACGAGCAGTACTTC	CASSSHPETGDSYEQYF
12	TRBV2	TRBJ1-1	-	-	TGTGCCAGCAGTGTAATTAACACTGAAGCTTTCTTT	CASSVINTEAFF
15	TRBV6-6	TRBJ1-6	-	-	TGTGCCAGCAAGAAGGACAGCTCCTATAATTCACCCCTCCACTTT	CASKKDSSYNSPLHF
12	TRBV11-2	TRBJ2-5	-	-	TGTGCCAGCAGCTTAAGAGAGGAGACCCAGTACTTC	CASSLREETQYF
15	TRBV10-3	TRBJ1-1	-	-	TGTGCCATCAGTGATCCGGGGGGCAAGGGGTCTGAAGCTTTCTTT	CAISDPGGKGSEAFF
20	TRBV4-3	TRBJ1-5	-	-	TGCGCCAGCAGCCAAGGGCCGCAGGGCCAAACCCTCAATAGCAATCAGCCCCAGCATTTT	CASSQGPQGQTLNSNQPQHF
18	TRBV7-3	TRBJ2-1	-	TRBD2	TGTGCCAGCAGCTTAACGCCTTCGAGGCTAGCGGGGAGCAATGAGCAGTTCTTC	CASSLTPSRLAGSNEQFF
13	TRBV27	TRBJ1-2	once	-	TGTGCCAGCAGTCTCCGACAGACCCAAGGCTGCACCTTC	CASSLRQTQGCTF
16	TRBV7-2	TRBJ2-7	-	TRBD2	TGTGCCAGCAGCCAAGCGGGTCTAGCGGGGGAATGCGAGCAGTACTTC	CASSQAGLAGECEQYF
21	TRBV2	TRBJ2-2	-	TRBD1	TGTGCCAGCAGTGAATGGAGTCGGGACAGCCGCCGCTTGACGAACACCGGGGAGCTGTTTTTT	CASSEWSRDSRRLTNTGELFF
15	TRBV5-8	TRBJ2-1	-	TRBD1	TGTGCCAGCAGCTACCGGGACAGGGTTTCCAATGAGCAGTTCTTC	CASSYRDRVSNEQFF
16	TRBV19	TRBJ2-1	once	TRBD2	TGTGCCAGTAGTATGGGGACTAGCGGGCTCTACAATGAGCAGTTCTTC	CASSMGTSGLYNEQFF
15	TRBV6-6	TRBJ1-5	-	-	TGTGCCAGCAGTTATTCCGGAAGGGGATATCAGCCCCAGCATTTT	CASSYSGRGYQPQHF
16	TRBV4-3	TRBJ2-7	few	TRBD1	TGCGCCAGCAGCCAAGATAGGGGACAGAAAACCTACGAGCAGTACTTC	CASSQDRGQKTYEQYF
14	TRBV6-5	TRBJ2-7	-	-	TGTGCCAGCAGATCCACAGACAGCCCCTACGAGCAGTACTTC	CASRSTDSPYEQYF